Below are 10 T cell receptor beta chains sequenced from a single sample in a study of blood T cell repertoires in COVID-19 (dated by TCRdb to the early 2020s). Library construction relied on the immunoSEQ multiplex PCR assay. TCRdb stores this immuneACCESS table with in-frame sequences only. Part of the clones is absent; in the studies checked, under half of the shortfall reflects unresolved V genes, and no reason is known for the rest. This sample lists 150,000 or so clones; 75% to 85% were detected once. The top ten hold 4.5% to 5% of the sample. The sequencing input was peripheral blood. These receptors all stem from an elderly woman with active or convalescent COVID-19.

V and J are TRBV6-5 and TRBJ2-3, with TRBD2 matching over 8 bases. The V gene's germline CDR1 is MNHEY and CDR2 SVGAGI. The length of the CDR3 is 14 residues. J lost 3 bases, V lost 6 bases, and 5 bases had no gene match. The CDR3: CASRRGLATDTQYF. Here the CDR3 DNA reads TGTGCCAGCAGACGAGGACTAGCAACAGATACGCAGTATTTT.

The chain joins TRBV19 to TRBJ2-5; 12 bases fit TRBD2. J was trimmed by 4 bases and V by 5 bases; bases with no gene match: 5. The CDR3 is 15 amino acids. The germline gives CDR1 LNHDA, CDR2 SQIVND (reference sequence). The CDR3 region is CASSDGLAGTETQYF. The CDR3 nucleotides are TGTGCCAGTAGTGACGGACTAGCGGGGACAGAGACCCAGTACTTC.

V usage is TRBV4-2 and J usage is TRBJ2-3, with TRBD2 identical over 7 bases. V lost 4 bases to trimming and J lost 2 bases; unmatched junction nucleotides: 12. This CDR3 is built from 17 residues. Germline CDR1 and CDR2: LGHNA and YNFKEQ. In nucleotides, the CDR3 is TGTGCCAGCAGCCCCTCAGGCACTAGCGATCCCACAGATACGCAGTATTTT. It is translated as CASSPSGTSDPTDTQYF.

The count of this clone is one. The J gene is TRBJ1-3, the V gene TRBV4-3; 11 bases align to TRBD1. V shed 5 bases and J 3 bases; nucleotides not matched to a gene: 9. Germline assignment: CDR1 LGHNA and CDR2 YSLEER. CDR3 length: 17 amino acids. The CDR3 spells CASSLTGQGAFGNTIYF. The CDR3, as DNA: TGCGCCAGCAGCTTAACCGGACAGGGGGCATTTGGAAACACCATATATTTT.

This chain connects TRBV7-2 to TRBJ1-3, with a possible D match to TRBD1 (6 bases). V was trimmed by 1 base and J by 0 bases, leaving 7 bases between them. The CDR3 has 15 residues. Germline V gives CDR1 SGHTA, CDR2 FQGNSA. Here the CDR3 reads CASSLGQVSGNTIYF. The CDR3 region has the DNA TGTGCCAGCAGCTTAGGACAGGTCTCTGGAAACACCATATATTTT.

CDR3 loop: CASSLSTVRGTDTQYF. The CDR3 DNA is TGTGCCAGCAGCCTCTCCACGGTGCGCGGCACAGATACGCAGTATTTT. The genes are TRBV4-2 and TRBJ2-3, with D uncertain. V was clipped by 4 bases and J by 1 base, with 15 bases between them. Germline V gene lookup returns CDR1 LGHNA and CDR2 YNFKEQ. The CDR3 length is 16 residues.

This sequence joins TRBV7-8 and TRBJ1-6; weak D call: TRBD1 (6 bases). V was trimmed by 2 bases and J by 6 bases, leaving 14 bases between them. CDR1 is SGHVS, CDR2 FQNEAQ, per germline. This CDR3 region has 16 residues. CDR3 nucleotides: TGTGCCAGCAGCTTACACAGGGTTACTAGTAATTCACCCCTCCACTTT. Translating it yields CASSLHRVTSNSPLHF.

The CDR3 sequence is CSASLDEQFF. CDR3 sequence (DNA): TGCAGTGCTAGTCTAGACGAGCAGTTCTTC. The chain links TRBV20-1 to TRBJ2-1; no definite D call. The CDR3 extends over 10 amino acids. CDR1 and CDR2 from the germline V gene are DFQATT and SNEGSKA (reference sequence). Between the trimmed V and J ends, which lost 3 bases and 10 bases, there was a span of 7 bases.

CDR3 nucleotide sequence: TGTGCCAGCAGTCAACCCGGGACAGGGGAGAATGAGCAGTTCTTC. This translates into CASSQPGTGENEQFF. V gene TRBV28 combines with J gene TRBJ2-1; 10 nucleotides agree with TRBD1. CDR3 length equals 15 residues. Germline V CDR1 and CDR2: MDHEN, SYDVKM. V shed 5 bases and J 7 bases; nucleotides not matched to a gene: 8.

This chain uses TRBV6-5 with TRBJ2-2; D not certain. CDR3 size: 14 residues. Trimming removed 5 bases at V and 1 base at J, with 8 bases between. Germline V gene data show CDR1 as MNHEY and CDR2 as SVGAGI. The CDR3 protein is CASSTIRNTGELFF. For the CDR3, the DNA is TGTGCCAGCAGTACTATCAGGAACACCGGGGAGCTGTTTTTT.